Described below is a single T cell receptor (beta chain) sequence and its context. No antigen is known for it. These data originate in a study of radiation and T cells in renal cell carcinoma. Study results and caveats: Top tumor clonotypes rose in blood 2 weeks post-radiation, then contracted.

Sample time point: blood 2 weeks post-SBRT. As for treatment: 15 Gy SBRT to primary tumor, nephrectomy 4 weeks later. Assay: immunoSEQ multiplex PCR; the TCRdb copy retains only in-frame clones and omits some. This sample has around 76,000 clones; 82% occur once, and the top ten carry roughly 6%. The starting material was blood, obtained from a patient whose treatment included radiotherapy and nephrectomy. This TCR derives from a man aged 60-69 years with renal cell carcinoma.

The CDR3 region is CASSQDWGRNSPLHF. CDR3 bases: TGCGCCAGCAGCCAAGACTGGGGGAGAAATTCACCCCTCCACTTT. This chain joins TRBV4-3 and TRBJ1-6; D is possibly TRBD1 (5 bases). The germline CDR1 and CDR2 sequences are LGHNA and YSLEER. The CDR3 has 15 residues. V was cut by 0 bases and J by 7 bases, with 10 bases left in between.